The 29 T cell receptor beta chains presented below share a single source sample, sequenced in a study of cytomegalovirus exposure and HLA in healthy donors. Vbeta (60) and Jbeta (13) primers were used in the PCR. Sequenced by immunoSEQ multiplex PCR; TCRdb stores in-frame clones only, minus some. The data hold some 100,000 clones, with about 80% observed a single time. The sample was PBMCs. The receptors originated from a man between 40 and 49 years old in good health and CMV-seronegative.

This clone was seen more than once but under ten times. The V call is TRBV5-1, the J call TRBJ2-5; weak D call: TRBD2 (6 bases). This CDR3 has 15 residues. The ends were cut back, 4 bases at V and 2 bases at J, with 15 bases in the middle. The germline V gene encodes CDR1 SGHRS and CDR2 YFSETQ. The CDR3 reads CASSDSGGMQETQYF. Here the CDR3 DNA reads TGCGCCAGCAGCGATTCTGGAGGGATGCAAGAGACCCAGTACTTC.

The CDR3 is CASIGQGYNEQFF. CDR3 in DNA: TGCGCCAGCATCGGACAGGGGTACAATGAGCAGTTCTTC. This chain uses TRBV10-2 with TRBJ2-1, with TRBD1 identical over 9 bases. V dropped 7 bases and J dropped 4; count of bases not matched to a gene: 2. Per germline, CDR1 WSHSY and CDR2 SAAADI. The CDR3 has 13 residues.

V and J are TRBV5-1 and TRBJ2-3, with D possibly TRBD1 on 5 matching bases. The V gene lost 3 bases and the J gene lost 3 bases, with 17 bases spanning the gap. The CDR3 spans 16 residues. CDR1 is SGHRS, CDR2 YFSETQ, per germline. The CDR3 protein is CASSSGVRAETDTQYF. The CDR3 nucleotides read TGCGCCAGCAGCTCCGGCGTCAGGGCTGAGACAGATACGCAGTATTTT.

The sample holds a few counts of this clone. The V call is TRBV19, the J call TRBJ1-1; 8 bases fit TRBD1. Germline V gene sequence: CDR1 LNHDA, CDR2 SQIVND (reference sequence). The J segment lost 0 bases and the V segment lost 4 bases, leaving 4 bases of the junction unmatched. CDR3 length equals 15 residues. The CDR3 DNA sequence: TGTGCCAGTAGTAGGAGGGACAGGCTGAACACTGAAGCTTTCTTT. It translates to CASSRRDRLNTEAFF.

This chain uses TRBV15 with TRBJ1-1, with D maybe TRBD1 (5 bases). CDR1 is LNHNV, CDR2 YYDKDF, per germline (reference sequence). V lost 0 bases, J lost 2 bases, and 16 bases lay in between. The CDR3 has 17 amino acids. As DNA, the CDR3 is TGTGCCACCAGCAGAGACCTCTCAAAACAGGATAACACTGAAGCTTTCTTT. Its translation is CATSRDLSKQDNTEAFF.

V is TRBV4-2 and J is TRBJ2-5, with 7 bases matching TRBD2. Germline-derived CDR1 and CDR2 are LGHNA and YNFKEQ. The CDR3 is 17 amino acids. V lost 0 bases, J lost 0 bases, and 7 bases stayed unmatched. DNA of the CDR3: TGTGCCAGCAGCCAAGATCCCGGGACTACGTACCAAGAGACCCAGTACTTC. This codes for CASSQDPGTTYQETQYF.

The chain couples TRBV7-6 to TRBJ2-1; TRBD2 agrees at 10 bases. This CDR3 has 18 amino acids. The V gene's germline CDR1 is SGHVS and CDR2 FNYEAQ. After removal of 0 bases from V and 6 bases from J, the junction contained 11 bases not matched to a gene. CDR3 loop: CASSLAALLAGALNEQFF. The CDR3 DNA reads TGTGCCAGCAGCTTAGCGGCCCTGCTAGCGGGGGCTCTCAATGAGCAGTTCTTC.

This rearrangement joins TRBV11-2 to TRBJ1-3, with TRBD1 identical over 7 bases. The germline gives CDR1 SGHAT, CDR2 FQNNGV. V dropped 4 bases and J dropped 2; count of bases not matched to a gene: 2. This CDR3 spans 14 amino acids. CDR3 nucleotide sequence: TGTGCCAGCAGCTACGACAGGGCTGGAAACACCATATATTTT. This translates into CASSYDRAGNTIYF.

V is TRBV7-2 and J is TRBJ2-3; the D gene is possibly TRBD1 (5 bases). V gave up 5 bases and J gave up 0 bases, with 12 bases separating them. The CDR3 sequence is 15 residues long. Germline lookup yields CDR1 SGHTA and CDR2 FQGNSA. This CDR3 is CASSLTGVSTDTQYF. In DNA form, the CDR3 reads TGTGCCAGCAGCCTCACAGGAGTTAGCACAGATACGCAGTATTTT.

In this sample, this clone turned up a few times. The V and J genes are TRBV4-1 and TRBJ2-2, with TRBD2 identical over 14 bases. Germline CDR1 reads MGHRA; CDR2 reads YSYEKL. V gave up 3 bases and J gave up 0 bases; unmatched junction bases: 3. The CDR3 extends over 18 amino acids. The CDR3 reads CASSQGTSGGSNTGELFF. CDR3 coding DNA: TGCGCCAGCAGCCAGGGGACTAGCGGGGGTTCGAACACCGGGGAGCTGTTTTTT.

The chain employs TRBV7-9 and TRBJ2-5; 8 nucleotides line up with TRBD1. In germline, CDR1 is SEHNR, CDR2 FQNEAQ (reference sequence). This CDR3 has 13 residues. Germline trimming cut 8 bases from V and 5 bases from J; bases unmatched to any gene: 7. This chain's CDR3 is CASGKSGGETQYF. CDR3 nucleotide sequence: TGTGCCAGCGGAAAGTCAGGGGGCGAGACCCAGTACTTC.

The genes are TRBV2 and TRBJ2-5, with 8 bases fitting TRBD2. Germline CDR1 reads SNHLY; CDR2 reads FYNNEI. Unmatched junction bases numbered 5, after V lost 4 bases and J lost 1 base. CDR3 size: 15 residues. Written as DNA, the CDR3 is TGTGCCAGCAGTGTTGTCGGGGGGGTCCAAGAGACCCAGTACTTC. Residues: CASSVVGGVQETQYF.

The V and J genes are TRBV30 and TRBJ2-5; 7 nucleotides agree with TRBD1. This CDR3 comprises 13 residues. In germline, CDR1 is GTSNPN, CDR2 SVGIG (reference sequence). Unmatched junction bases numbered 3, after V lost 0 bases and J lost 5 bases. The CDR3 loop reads CAWSVSQGETQYF. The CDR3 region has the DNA TGTGCCTGGAGTGTATCACAGGGGGAGACCCAGTACTTC.

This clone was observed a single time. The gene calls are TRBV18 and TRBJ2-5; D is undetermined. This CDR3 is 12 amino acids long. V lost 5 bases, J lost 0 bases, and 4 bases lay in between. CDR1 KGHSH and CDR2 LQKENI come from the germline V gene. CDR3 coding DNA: TGTGCCAGCTCAATCTACCAAGAGACCCAGTACTTC. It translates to CASSIYQETQYF.

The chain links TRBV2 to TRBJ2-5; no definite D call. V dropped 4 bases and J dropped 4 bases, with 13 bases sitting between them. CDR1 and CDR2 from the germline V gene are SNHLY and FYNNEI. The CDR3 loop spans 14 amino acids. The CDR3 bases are TGTGCCAGCAGTGCCTCCCCCAAAGCAGAGACCCAGTACTTC. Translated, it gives CASSASPKAETQYF.

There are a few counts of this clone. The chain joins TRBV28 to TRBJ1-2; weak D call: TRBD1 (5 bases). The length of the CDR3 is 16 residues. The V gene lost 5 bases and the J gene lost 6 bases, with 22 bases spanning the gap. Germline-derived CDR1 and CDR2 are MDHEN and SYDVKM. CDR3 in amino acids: CASSPLDWGVADGYTF. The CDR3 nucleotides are TGTGCCAGCAGTCCACTGGACTGGGGGGTAGCTGATGGCTACACCTTC.

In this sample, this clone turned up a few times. CDR3 sequence (DNA): TGTGCCAGCAGCTTGGAGACCGGGGAGCTGTTTTTT. Translated: CASSLETGELFF. The genes are TRBV7-9 and TRBJ2-2; no definite D call. The germline V and J ends were trimmed by 3 bases and 5 bases, with 4 bases remaining between them. Germline assignment: CDR1 SEHNR and CDR2 FQNEAQ (reference sequence). CDR3 length: 12 residues.

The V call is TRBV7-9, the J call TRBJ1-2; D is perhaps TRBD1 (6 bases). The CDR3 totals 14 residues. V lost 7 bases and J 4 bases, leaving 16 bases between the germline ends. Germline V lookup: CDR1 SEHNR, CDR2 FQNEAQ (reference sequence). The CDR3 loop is CASTVRQAPYGYTF. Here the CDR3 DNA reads TGTGCCAGCACCGTTAGACAGGCCCCCTATGGCTACACCTTC.

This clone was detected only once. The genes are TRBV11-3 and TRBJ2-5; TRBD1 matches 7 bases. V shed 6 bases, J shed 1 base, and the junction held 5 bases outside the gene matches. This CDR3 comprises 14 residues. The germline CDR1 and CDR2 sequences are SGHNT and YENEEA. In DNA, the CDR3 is TGTGCCAGCAGTTCCCGGGACAGCCAAGAGACCCAGTACTTC. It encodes CASSSRDSQETQYF.

CDR3 loop: CAWSAYPSGGREKLFF. In DNA, the CDR3 is TGTGCCTGGAGTGCATACCCGTCAGGGGGAAGGGAAAAACTGTTTTTT. V is TRBV30 and J is TRBJ1-4; 7 bases line up with TRBD1. CDR3 size: 16 residues. The V segment lost 1 base and the J segment 8 bases; nucleotides outside the gene matches: 13. In germline, CDR1 is GTSNPN, CDR2 SVGIG (reference sequence).

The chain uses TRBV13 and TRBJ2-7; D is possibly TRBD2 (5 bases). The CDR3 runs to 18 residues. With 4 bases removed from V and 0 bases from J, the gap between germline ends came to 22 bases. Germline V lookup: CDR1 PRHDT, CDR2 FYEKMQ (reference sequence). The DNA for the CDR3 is TGTGCCAGCAGCTCGGGCGGTTGGGGTTCTGGGAGCTCCTACGAGCAGTACTTC. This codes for CASSSGGWGSGSSYEQYF.

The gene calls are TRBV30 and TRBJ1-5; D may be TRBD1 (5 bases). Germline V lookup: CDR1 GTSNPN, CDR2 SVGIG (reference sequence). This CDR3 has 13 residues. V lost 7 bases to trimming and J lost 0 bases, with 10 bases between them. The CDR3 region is CAFGGGSNQPQHF. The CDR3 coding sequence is TGTGCCTTCGGGGGGGGTAGCAATCAGCCCCAGCATTTT.

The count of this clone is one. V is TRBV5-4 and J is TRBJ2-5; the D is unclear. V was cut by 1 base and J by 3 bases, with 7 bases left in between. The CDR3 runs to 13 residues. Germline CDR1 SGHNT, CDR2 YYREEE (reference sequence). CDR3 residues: CASSLSIEETQYF. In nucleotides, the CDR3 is TGTGCCAGCAGCTTGTCCATAGAAGAGACCCAGTACTTC.

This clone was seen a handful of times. The CDR3 nucleotides read TGTGCCTGTTCGATGGGGGGAAAGGACATTCAGTACTTC. Amino acids: CACSMGGKDIQYF. The V call is TRBV30, the J call TRBJ2-4, with D possibly being TRBD2 (6 bases). This CDR3 has 13 amino acids. Germline V CDR1 and CDR2: GTSNPN, SVGIG (reference sequence). Trimming left V 6 bases short and J 8 bases short, with 17 bases between.

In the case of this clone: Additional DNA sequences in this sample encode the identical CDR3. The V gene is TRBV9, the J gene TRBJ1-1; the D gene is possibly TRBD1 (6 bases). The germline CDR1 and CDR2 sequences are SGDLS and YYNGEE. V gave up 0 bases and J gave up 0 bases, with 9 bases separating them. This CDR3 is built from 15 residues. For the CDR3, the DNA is TGTGCCAGCAGCGTAGACGGGGGGCTGAACACTGAAGCTTTCTTT. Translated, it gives CASSVDGGLNTEAFF.

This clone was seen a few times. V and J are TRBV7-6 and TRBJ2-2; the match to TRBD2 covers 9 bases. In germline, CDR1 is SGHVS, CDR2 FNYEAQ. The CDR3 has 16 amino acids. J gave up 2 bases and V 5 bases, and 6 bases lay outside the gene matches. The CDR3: CASSRSSGVNTGELFF. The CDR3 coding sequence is TGTGCCAGCAGCAGATCTAGCGGGGTAAACACCGGGGAGCTGTTTTTT.

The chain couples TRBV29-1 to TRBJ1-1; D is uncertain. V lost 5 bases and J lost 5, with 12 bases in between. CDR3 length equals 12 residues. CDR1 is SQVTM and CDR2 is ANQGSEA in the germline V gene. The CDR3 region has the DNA TGCAGCGTTCAGGCCCCCGAGACTGAAGCTTTCTTT. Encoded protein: CSVQAPETEAFF.

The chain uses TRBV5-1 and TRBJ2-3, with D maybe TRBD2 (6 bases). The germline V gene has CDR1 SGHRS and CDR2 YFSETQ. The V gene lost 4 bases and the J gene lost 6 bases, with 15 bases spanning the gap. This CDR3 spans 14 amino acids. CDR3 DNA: TGCGCCAGCAGCCGTATAGCGGATGGGGATACGCAGTATTTT. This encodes CASSRIADGDTQYF.

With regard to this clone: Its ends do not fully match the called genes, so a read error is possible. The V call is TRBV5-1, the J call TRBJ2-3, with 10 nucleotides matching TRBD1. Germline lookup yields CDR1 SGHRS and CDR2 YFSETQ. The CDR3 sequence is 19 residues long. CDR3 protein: CASSLGAGTGASVLDTQYF. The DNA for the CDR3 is TGCGCCAGTAGCTTGGGAGCCGGGACAGGGGCCTCCGTTTTAGATACGCAGTATTTT. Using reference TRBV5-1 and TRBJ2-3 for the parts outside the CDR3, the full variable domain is KAGVTQTPRYLIKTRGQQVTLSCSPISGHRSVSWYQQTPGQGLQFLFEYFSETQRNKGNFPGRFSGRQFSNSRSEMNVSTLELGDSALYLCASSLGAGTGASVLDTQYFGPGTRLTVL.